This is a list of T cell receptor beta chains from one sample in a study of blood T cell repertoires in COVID-19. The repertoire was sequenced with immunoSEQ multiplex PCR; TCRdb's copy has only in-frame clones and lacks some. This table holds roughly 200,000 clones, around 83% found once. The sample was peripheral blood. The receptors stem from an elderly woman with acute or convalescent COVID-19. Each CDR3 is given with its conserved first and last residue. A D gene is named only where the DNA matches it firmly. Clone size is not always given. Where it is, it says once, few, many or a class for expanded clones.

clone_size: NA; j_call: TRBJ2-1; d_call: NA; v_call: TRBV6-6; cdr3_aa: CASSSLAWEQFF; cdr3_nt: TGTGCCAGCAGTTCACTAGCTTGGGAGCAGTTCTTC
clone_size: NA; j_call: TRBJ2-3; d_call: NA; v_call: TRBV19; cdr3_aa: CASSMAPDTQYF; cdr3_nt: TGTGCCAGTAGTATGGCACCAGATACGCAGTATTTT
clone_size: NA; j_call: TRBJ2-3; d_call: NA; v_call: TRBV7-9; cdr3_aa: CASSLGLTADTQYF; cdr3_nt: TGTGCCAGCAGCTTAGGTTTGACAGCAGATACGCAGTATTTT
clone_size: few; j_call: TRBJ2-5; d_call: NA; v_call: TRBV7-9; cdr3_aa: CASTAAETQYF; cdr3_nt: TGTGCCAGCACCGCAGCGGAGACCCAGTACTTC
clone_size: once; j_call: TRBJ1-3; d_call: NA; v_call: TRBV3-1/TRBV3-2; cdr3_aa: CASSQFLVSGNTIYF; cdr3_nt: TGTGCCAGCAGCCAATTTTTAGTCTCTGGAAACACCATATATTTT
clone_size: NA; j_call: TRBJ2-1; d_call: TRBD2; v_call: TRBV7-2; cdr3_aa: CASSSKGTSGRNEQFF; cdr3_nt: TGTGCCAGCAGCTCTAAGGGGACTAGCGGGAGGAATGAGCAGTTCTTC
clone_size: NA; j_call: TRBJ2-7; d_call: TRBD2; v_call: TRBV6-6; cdr3_aa: CASSSGLAVEQYF; cdr3_nt: TGTGCCAGCAGCTCGGGACTAGCGGTAGAGCAGTACTTC
clone_size: NA; j_call: TRBJ1-1; d_call: TRBD1; v_call: TRBV19; cdr3_aa: CASSIPWTGGSTEAFF; cdr3_nt: TGTGCCAGTAGTATCCCGTGGACAGGGGGCAGCACTGAAGCTTTCTTT
clone_size: NA; j_call: TRBJ2-7; d_call: TRBD1; v_call: TRBV7-2; cdr3_aa: CASSLRPWTGERVYEQYF; cdr3_nt: TGTGCCAGCAGCTTAAGGCCCTGGACAGGGGAGCGAGTCTACGAGCAGTACTTC
clone_size: few; j_call: TRBJ2-3; d_call: NA; v_call: TRBV5-1; cdr3_aa: CASSLLGGTDTQYF; cdr3_nt: TGCGCCAGCAGCCTATTGGGGGGAACAGATACGCAGTATTTT
clone_size: NA; j_call: TRBJ1-4; d_call: TRBD1; v_call: TRBV3-1/TRBV3-2; cdr3_aa: CASSQTGQGTPVGEKLFF; cdr3_nt: TGTGCCAGCAGCCAAACGGGACAGGGGACACCGGTAGGGGAAAAACTGTTTTTT
clone_size: NA; j_call: TRBJ2-1; d_call: NA; v_call: TRBV5-1; cdr3_aa: CASRLLPLYNEQFF; cdr3_nt: TGCGCCAGCAGGCTACTACCCCTATACAATGAGCAGTTCTTC
clone_size: NA; j_call: TRBJ1-1; d_call: NA; v_call: TRBV4-3; cdr3_aa: CASSQDIRTPNTEAFF; cdr3_nt: TGCGCCAGCAGCCAAGACATCAGGACACCGAACACTGAAGCTTTCTTT
clone_size: once; j_call: TRBJ2-1; d_call: NA; v_call: TRBV3-1/TRBV3-2; cdr3_aa: CASSQEPSAPGEQFF; cdr3_nt: TGTGCCAGCAGCCAAGAGCCTAGCGCTCCGGGTGAGCAGTTCTTC
clone_size: once; j_call: TRBJ2-3; d_call: TRBD2; v_call: TRBV7-2; cdr3_aa: CASSLPGGPGDTQYF; cdr3_nt: TGTGCCAGCAGCTTACCGGGAGGGCCAGGAGATACGCAGTATTTT
clone_size: NA; j_call: TRBJ2-6; d_call: TRBD1; v_call: TRBV19; cdr3_aa: CASSRQGAFRSGANVLTF; cdr3_nt: TGTGCCAGTAGTAGACAGGGGGCCTTCCGTTCTGGGGCCAACGTCCTGACTTTC
clone_size: few; j_call: TRBJ2-1; d_call: TRBD2; v_call: TRBV23-1; cdr3_aa: CAREGFRLLAVAQFF; cdr3_nt: TGCGCCAGAGAGGGTTTTAGATTACTAGCGGTAGCGCAGTTCTTC
clone_size: NA; j_call: TRBJ2-7; d_call: NA; v_call: TRBV3-1/TRBV3-2; cdr3_aa: CASSPDSYEQYF; cdr3_nt: TGTGCCAGCAGCCCGGACAGCTACGAGCAGTACTTC
clone_size: NA; j_call: TRBJ2-5; d_call: TRBD1; v_call: TRBV14; cdr3_aa: CASSQVPMSGTGVQETQYF; cdr3_nt: TGTGCCAGCAGCCAAGTTCCTATGTCTGGGACAGGCGTTCAAGAGACCCAGTACTTC
clone_size: few; j_call: TRBJ2-5; d_call: TRBD1; v_call: TRBV20-1; cdr3_aa: CSASSDRDQETQYF; cdr3_nt: TGCAGTGCTAGTTCCGACAGGGACCAAGAGACCCAGTACTTC
clone_size: NA; j_call: TRBJ2-1; d_call: NA; v_call: TRBV9; cdr3_aa: CASSVRQVPSYNEQFF; cdr3_nt: TGTGCCAGCAGCGTAAGACAGGTTCCTTCCTACAATGAGCAGTTCTTC